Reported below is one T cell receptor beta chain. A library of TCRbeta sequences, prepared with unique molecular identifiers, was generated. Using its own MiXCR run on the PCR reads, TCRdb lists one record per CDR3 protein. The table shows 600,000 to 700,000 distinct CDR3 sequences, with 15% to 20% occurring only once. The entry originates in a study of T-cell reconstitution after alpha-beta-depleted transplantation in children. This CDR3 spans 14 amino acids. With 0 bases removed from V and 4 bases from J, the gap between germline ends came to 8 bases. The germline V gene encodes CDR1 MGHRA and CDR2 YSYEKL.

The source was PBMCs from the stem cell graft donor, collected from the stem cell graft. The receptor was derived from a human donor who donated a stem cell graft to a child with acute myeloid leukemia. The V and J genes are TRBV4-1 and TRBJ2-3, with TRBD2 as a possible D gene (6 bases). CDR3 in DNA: TGCGCCAGCAGCCAAGAGTGGGGGGCAGATACGCAGTATTTT. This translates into CASSQEWGADTQYF.